This T cell receptor (beta chain) was found in a study of T cells in Graves' hyperthyroidism and ophthalmopathy. RNA transcripts gave rise to amplified TCR beta CDR3 regions. HTBI primers drove first-round RT-PCR of the TCR CDR3. Via MiXCR, TCRdb re-called the multiplex PCR reads, giving one row per CDR3 protein. The repertoire holds around 420,000 distinct CDR3 sequences, roughly 13% seen once, with 5.3% in the top ten. Germline CDR1 is SGHTA and CDR2 is FQGNSA. The CDR3 extends over 17 amino acids. With 5 bases clipped from V and 0 bases from J, the junction kept 10 bases outside the gene matches. The sequencing input was blood. This sequence was found in a woman aged 18 to 35 with Graves' hyperthyroidism. The J gene is TRBJ2-3, the V gene TRBV7-2, with 8 bases fitting TRBD2. The CDR3 here is CASSGPSREGSTDTQYF. Written as DNA, the CDR3 is TGTGCCAGCAGCGGTCCGTCACGGGAGGGAAGCACAGATACGCAGTATTTT.